This T cell receptor (beta chain) is from a study of blood T cell repertoires in COVID-19. About the study: Samples came from the United States, Italy and Spain, spanning acute and convalescent COVID-19. Nucleic acid was either cDNA or gDNA, and it came from T cells, B-cell-depleted T cells, or PBMCs.

The germline V gene has CDR1 ENHRY and CDR2 SYGVKD. The CDR3 consists of 14 residues. The V and J ends lost 0 bases and 12 bases respectively, with 12 bases between them. Original methodology: Estimation of nucleated cell counts was performed using reference gene primer amplification. The assay was immunoSEQ multiplex PCR, and TCRdb's table has in-frame clones only and misses some. V and J calls and clone size are those listed in that table; D and trimming were worked out from the DNA. Here the sample spans over 100,000 clones, about four fifths being singletons. This clone showed up just a few times.

Sequenced input: peripheral blood. V usage is TRBV10-3 and J usage is TRBJ1-6; weak D call: TRBD1 (5 bases). This TCR was sampled from a woman aged 80 or over with active or convalescent COVID-19. The CDR3 loop is CAISESRAGLPLHF. The CDR3, as DNA: TGTGCCATCAGTGAGTCTAGAGCAGGGTTACCCCTCCACTTT.